These 7 T cell receptor beta chains share one sample of origin, sequenced in a study of regulatory T cells in long-lasting Graves disease. Time point meaning: persistent/refractory GD, antithyroid drugs over 5 years with positive TRAb. There was RNA extracted from PBMCs, and the TCR library was made from it. CDR3-region Arm-PCR and iRepertoire HTBI primers produced the TCR beta libraries. One entry per CDR3 protein, called by TCRdb with MiXCR from the multiplex PCR reads. This table holds 300,000 or so distinct CDR3 sequences, around 19% found once. Sequencing used peripheral blood mononuclear cells (PBMCs), obtained when the disease was refractory, from a patient treated with antithyroid drugs. These receptors were obtained from a female donor with Graves disease.

This clonotype was seen at least ten times. The chain is built from TRBV6-1 and TRBJ1-2; no clear D gene. CDR1 is MNHNS, CDR2 SASEGT, per germline. CDR3 length: 13 amino acids. The V end lost 7 bases, the J end lost 10 bases, and 19 bases lay between the germline ends. The DNA for the CDR3 is TGTGCCAGCAAAAGCTCCGGGATTCATGACTACACCTTC. Translating it yields CASKSSGIHDYTF.

The chain employs TRBV12-3 or TRBV12-4 and TRBJ2-5; 11 positions agree with TRBD2. Unmatched junction bases numbered 11, after V lost 6 bases and J lost 5 bases. This CDR3 has 16 residues. The CDR3 DNA sequence: TGTGCCAGCAGACCCTCACTAGCGGGGGCAGCGGAGACCCAGTACTTC. Residues: CASRPSLAGAAETQYF.

Turning to this clonotype: A read error is likely, as this CDR3 ends without the conserved phenylalanine or tryptophan. This chain joins TRBV28 and TRBJ2-7; D unresolved. Germline V lookup: CDR1 MDHEN, CDR2 SYDVKM. This CDR3 comprises 12 residues. Trimming removed 6 bases from V and 4 bases from J, with 10 bases in between. CDR3 residues: CASSPDGYEQYL. The CDR3, as DNA: TGTGCCAGCAGCCCAGATGGGTACGAGCAGTACCTC.

There are many counts of this clonotype. V usage is TRBV11-3 and J usage is TRBJ2-5, with D perhaps TRBD1 or TRBD2 (6 bases each). CDR1 and CDR2 from the germline V gene are SGHNT and YENEEA. CDR3 length: 14 residues. V shed 5 bases and J shed 0 bases, with 10 bases lying between them. CDR3 in DNA: TGTGCCAGCAGCGACGGGGGCCACCAAGAGACCCAGTACTTC. Encoded protein: CASSDGGHQETQYF.

This clonotype was found many times. The chain is built from TRBV29-1 and TRBJ2-7; D unresolved. Germline V gene sequence: CDR1 SQVTM, CDR2 ANQGSEA. V lost 4 bases and J lost 2, with 9 bases in between. This CDR3 contains 12 residues. The CDR3, as DNA: TGCAGCGTTGGTAGGCTTCCCTACGAGCAGTACTTC. Encoded protein: CSVGRLPYEQYF.

The V call is TRBV12-3 or TRBV12-4, the J call TRBJ1-3; D unresolved. This CDR3 is built from 15 residues. Trimming cost V 7 bases and J 0 bases, with 13 bases left between them. The CDR3 DNA is TGTGCCAGCACTTATACCGGGTCCTCTGGAAACACCATATATTTT. It yields the protein CASTYTGSSGNTIYF.

This clonotype was seen at least ten times. The V gene is TRBV28, the J gene TRBJ2-1; 11 bases are a match to TRBD1. V lost 4 bases, J lost 7 bases, and 6 bases stayed unmatched. Germline V gene data show CDR1 as MDHEN and CDR2 as SYDVKM. The CDR3 has 15 residues. The CDR3 protein is CASSSGQGARNEQFF. CDR3 DNA sequence: TGTGCCAGCAGTTCAGGACAGGGGGCGCGGAATGAGCAGTTCTTC. The variable domain in full, completed from reference TRBV28 and TRBJ2-1, reads DVKVTQSSRYLVKRTGEKVFLECVQDMDHENMFWYRQDPGLGLRLIYFSYDVKMKEKGDIPEGYSVSREKKERFSLILESASTNQTSMYLCASSSGQGARNEQFFGPGTRLTVL.